This T cell receptor (beta chain) was recorded in a study of Ad26.COV2.S vaccination and SARS-CoV-2 variants. Noted treatment: approximately 18 received Ad26.COV2.S at low or high dose, single or two shots; about 5 received placebo; per-sample allocation not given. Specimens were obtained on day 63 following the first vaccine or placebo injection. Only in-frame clones appear in the TCRdb table, and some are missing; sequencing was by immunoSEQ multiplex PCR. Of roughly 700,000 clones listed, roughly 90% are singletons. From germline, CDR1 is SNHLY and CDR2 FYNNEI. Trimming took off 1 base at V and 4 bases at J, with 11 bases between the two ends. The CDR3 is 15 amino acids. This clone was detected only once.

The source is a person between 18 and 60 years old who received the Ad26.COV2.S COVID-19 vaccine or a placebo. The sequencing used peripheral blood, collected in a trial of Ad26.COV2.S vaccine versus placebo. V and J are TRBV2 and TRBJ1-3, with a possible D match to TRBD1 (5 bases). CDR3 DNA sequence: TGTGCCAGCAGTGAAGGGGGGGGGAAAGGAAACACCATATATTTT. Translating it yields CASSEGGGKGNTIYF.